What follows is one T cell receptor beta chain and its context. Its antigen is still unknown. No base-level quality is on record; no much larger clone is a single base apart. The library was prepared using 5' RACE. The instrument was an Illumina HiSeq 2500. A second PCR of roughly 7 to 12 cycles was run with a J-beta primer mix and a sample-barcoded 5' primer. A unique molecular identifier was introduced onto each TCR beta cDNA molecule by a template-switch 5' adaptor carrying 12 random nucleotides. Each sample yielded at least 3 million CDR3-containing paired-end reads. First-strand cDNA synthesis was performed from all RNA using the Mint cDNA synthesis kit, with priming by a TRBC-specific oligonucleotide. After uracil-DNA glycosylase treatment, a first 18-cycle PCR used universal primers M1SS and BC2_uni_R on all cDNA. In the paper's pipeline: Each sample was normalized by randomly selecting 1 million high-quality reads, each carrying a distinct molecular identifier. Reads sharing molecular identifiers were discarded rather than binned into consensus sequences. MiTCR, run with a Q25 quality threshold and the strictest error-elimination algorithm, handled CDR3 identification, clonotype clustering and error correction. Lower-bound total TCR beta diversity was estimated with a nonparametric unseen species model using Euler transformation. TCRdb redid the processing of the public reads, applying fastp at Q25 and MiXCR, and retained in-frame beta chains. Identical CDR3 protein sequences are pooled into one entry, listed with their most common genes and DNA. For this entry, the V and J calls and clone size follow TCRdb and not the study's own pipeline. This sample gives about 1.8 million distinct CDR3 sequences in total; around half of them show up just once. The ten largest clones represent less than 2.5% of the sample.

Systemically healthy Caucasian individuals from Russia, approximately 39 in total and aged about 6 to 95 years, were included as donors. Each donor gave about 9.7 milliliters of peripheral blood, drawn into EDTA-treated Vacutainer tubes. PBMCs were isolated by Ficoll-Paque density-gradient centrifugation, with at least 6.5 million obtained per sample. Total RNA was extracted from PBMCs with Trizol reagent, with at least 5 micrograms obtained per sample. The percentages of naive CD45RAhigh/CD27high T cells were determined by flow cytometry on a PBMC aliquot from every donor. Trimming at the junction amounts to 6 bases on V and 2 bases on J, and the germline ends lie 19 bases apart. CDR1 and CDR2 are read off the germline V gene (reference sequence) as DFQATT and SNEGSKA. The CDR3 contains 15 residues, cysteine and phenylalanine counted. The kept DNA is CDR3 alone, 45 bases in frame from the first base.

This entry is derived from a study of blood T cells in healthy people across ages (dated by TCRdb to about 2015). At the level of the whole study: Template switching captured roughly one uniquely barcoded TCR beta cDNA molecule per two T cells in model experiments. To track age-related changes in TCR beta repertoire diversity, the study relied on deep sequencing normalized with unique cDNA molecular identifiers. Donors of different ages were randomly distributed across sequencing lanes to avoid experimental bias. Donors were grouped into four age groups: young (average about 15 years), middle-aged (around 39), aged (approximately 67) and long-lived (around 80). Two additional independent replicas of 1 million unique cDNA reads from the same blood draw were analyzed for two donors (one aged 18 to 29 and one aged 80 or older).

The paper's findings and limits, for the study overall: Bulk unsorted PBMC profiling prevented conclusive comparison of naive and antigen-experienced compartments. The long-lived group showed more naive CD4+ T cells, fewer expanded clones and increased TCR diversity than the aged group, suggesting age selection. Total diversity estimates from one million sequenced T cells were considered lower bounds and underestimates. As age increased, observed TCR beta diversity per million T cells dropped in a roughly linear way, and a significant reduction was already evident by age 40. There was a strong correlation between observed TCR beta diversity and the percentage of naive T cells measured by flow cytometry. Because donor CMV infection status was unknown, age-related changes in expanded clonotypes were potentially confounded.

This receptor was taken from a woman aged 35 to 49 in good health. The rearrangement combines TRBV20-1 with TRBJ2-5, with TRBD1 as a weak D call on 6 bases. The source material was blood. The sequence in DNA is TGCAGTGCCCCTGAAGGGGGTTGGATACAAGAGACCCAGTACTTC. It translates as CSAPEGGWIQETQYF.